The clone carrying this T cell receptor (beta chain) was counted only a few times. Its antigen is unknown. TCRdb reanalysed the reads using MiXCR and keeps one entry per CDR3 protein. Found here are about 400,000 distinct CDR3 sequences, over 15% of them singletons; the top ten hold about 10%. This sample is drawn from a study of T cell repertoires in cytomegalovirus infection. Study observations and caveats: HLA-C-restricted CMV clonotypes gave the most frequent clonotype in two of eight donors.

V shed 8 bases and J shed 9 bases, with 22 bases lying between them. This CDR3 has 14 residues. This TCR was recovered from a human donor in good health (CMV status not recorded). Some clones in this sample may be carry-over from other donors' samples. The genes are TRBV23-1 and TRBJ2-5; D uncertain. TRBV23-1 is an ORF; its function is uncertain. The sample comprised PBMCs. The CDR3 DNA reads as TGCGCCAGCGCTCCACGAAGGGCCCCCATGTCCCAGTACTTC. It specifies CASAPRRAPMSQYF.